This T cell receptor beta chain was identified in a study of human T cells and chemical hapten exposure. Study-level information: Minor volume differences among pooled libraries chiefly drove per-sample TCR yield variation.

Unfractionated whole blood yielded the extracted total RNA. This clonotype was detected many times. CDR1 is DFQATT and CDR2 is SNEGSKA in the germline V gene (reference sequence). The ends were cut back, 3 bases at V and 7 bases at J, with 15 bases in the middle. This CDR3 is 13 amino acids long. Original processing notes: Counts of TCRs in each sample centred on a median of 95,638 and extended from approximately 25,000 to 650,000. TCRdb reanalysed the 5' RACE reads using MiXCR and keeps one entry per CDR3 protein. The V and J calls reflect TCRdb's pipeline rather than the authors' work. The repertoire has around 140,000 distinct CDR3 sequences, 4.1% of them found once; the top ten carry 1.2% to 1.5%.

This sequence joins TRBV20-1 and TRBJ1-1, with D hard to call. This TCR came from a female donor in good health. The CDR3 nucleotides are TGCAGTGCTAGGGCGACGGCCCTGCATGAAGCTTTCTTT. Residues: CSARATALHEAFF.